The 19 T cell receptor beta chains listed next were all sequenced from one sample in a study of cytomegalovirus exposure and HLA in healthy donors. Amplification used 60 Vbeta primers and 13 Jbeta primers. The protocol was immunoSEQ multiplex PCR, while the TCRdb copy is restricted to in-frame clones and leaves out a portion. The sample includes under 150,000 clones, approximately 80% of them seen just once. The sample consisted of PBMCs. The receptors were gathered from a woman aged 40 to 55 in good health and CMV-seropositive.

CDR3 in DNA: TGTGCCATCAGACAGGGGACGGACAATGAGCAGTTCTTC. This codes for CAIRQGTDNEQFF. J is TRBJ2-1 and V is TRBV10-3; TRBD1 agrees at 7 bases. The trim removed 6 bases at V and 5 bases at J, leaving 4 bases unmatched. Germline values: CDR1 ENHRY, CDR2 SYGVKD. CDR3 length: 13 amino acids.

This clone appeared once. The chain uses TRBV5-1 and TRBJ2-1, with D perhaps matching TRBD1 (6 bases). Trimming took 0 bases from V and 4 from J, leaving 17 bases between them. The CDR3 runs 17 residues. Germline lookup yields CDR1 SGHRS and CDR2 YFSETQ. CDR3 bases: TGCGCCAGCAGCTTGGTCACGGCGGCAGGGGCTTACAATGAGCAGTTCTTC. Encoded protein: CASSLVTAAGAYNEQFF.

The chain carries TRBV11-3 and TRBJ1-2; TRBD1 matches at 7 bases. The V gene's germline CDR1 is SGHNT and CDR2 YENEEA. The CDR3 sequence is 12 residues long. V trimming: 6 bases; J trimming: 3 bases; junction bases outside the gene matches: 1. CDR3: CASSTGDYGYTF. CDR3 DNA sequence: TGTGCCAGCAGTACAGGGGACTATGGCTACACCTTC.

This clone turned up a few times. This chain connects TRBV2 to TRBJ2-2; 14 positions match TRBD2. The CDR3 runs to 18 residues. Germline V gives CDR1 SNHLY, CDR2 FYNNEI. With 10 bases clipped from V and 5 bases from J, the junction kept 15 bases outside the gene matches. The CDR3 spells CAIPKMGTSGRWTGELFF. The CDR3 bases are TGTGCCATCCCGAAAATGGGGACTAGCGGGAGATGGACCGGGGAGCTGTTTTTT.

In its sample, this clone was seen once. The chain combines TRBV19 with TRBJ2-7, with TRBD1 matching over 7 bases. Germline trimming cut 1 base from V and 1 base from J; bases unmatched to any gene: 1. Germline V gene sequence: CDR1 LNHDA, CDR2 SQIVND (reference sequence). The CDR3 sequence is 14 residues long. The CDR3 DNA follows: TGTGCCAGTAGTATAGCACAGGGGTCCTACGAGCAGTACTTC. Translation: CASSIAQGSYEQYF.

The rearrangement links TRBV5-1 to TRBJ2-6; D gene ambiguous. Trimming took 3 bases from V and 0 from J, leaving 7 bases between them. CDR1 is SGHRS and CDR2 is YFSETQ in the germline V gene. The CDR3 loop spans 15 amino acids. The CDR3 coding sequence is TGCGCCAGCAGCTACACCCTCTCTGGGGCCAACGTCCTGACTTTC. Translation gives CASSYTLSGANVLTF.

This chain's CDR3 is CASSKGQGLGDQPQHF. In nucleotides, the CDR3 is TGTGCCAGCAGCAAGGGACAGGGGTTAGGAGATCAGCCCCAGCATTTT. The rearrangement links TRBV7-2 to TRBJ1-5; 10 bases match TRBD1. V shed 5 bases and J 5 bases; nucleotides not matched to a gene: 9. CDR1 and CDR2 from the germline V gene are SGHTA and FQGNSA. There are 16 residues in the CDR3.

The chain has TRBV5-1 and TRBJ2-1, with a possible D match to TRBD2 (6 bases). V lost 0 bases and J 6 bases, leaving 16 bases between the germline ends. The germline CDR1 and CDR2 sequences are SGHRS and YFSETQ. The CDR3 length is 16 residues. The CDR3 nucleotides are TGCGCCAGCAGCTTGGGCCAGGGAGGATCTGGCAATGAGCAGTTCTTC. Translation: CASSLGQGGSGNEQFF.

The chain combines TRBV4-2 with TRBJ2-5, with 7 nucleotides matching TRBD1. Per germline, CDR1 LGHNA and CDR2 YNFKEQ. V trimming: 1 base; J trimming: 4 bases; junction bases outside the gene matches: 3. The CDR3 extends over 14 amino acids. CDR3 DNA sequence: TGTGCCAGCAGCCAAGGACAGGGACCAGAGACCCAGTACTTC. Translating it yields CASSQGQGPETQYF.

The chain joins TRBV7-2 to TRBJ1-2; tentatively, D is TRBD1 (6 bases). Germline CDR1 reads SGHTA; CDR2 reads FQGNSA. V was cut by 1 base and J by 1 base, with 7 bases left in between. This CDR3 spans 14 amino acids. CDR3 DNA sequence: TGTGCCAGCAGCTTAGAACAGGGTAACTATGGCTACACCTTC. Translating gives CASSLEQGNYGYTF.

This chain links TRBV25-1 with TRBJ2-1; D ambiguous. The CDR3 consists of 10 residues. Deletions cut 3 bases from V and 14 bases from J, with 8 bases between. CDR1 MGHDK and CDR2 SYGVNS come from the germline V gene. The DNA of the CDR3 is TGTGCCAGCAGTGATCGACGGGAGTTCTTC. Amino acid sequence: CASSDRREFF.

The chain recombines TRBV15 with TRBJ2-1, with D maybe TRBD2 (6 bases). Trimming removed 3 bases from V and 4 bases from J, with 13 bases in between. This CDR3 comprises 15 residues. The V gene's germline CDR1 is LNHNV and CDR2 YYDKDF (reference sequence). The CDR3 spells CATSSRDSNYNEQFF. The CDR3 DNA is TGTGCCACCAGCAGCCGGGACTCCAATTACAATGAGCAGTTCTTC.

The chain has TRBV19 and TRBJ1-5; D is unresolved. Germline lookup yields CDR1 LNHDA and CDR2 SQIVND (reference sequence). The length of the CDR3 is 15 residues. Trimming took 5 bases from V and 2 from J, leaving 13 bases between them. DNA for the CDR3: TGTGCCAGTAGTCAGTCGGGGAGAGGCAATCAGCCCCAGCATTTT. Protein sequence: CASSQSGRGNQPQHF. Filled out from reference TRBV19 and TRBJ1-5, the complete variable domain reads DGGITQSPKYLFRKEGQNVTLSCEQNLNHDAMYWYRQDPGQGLRLIYYSQIVNDFQKGDIAEGYSVSREKKESFPLTVTSAQKNPTAFYLCASSQSGRGNQPQHFGDGTRLSIL.

This chain links TRBV2 with TRBJ2-1; a possible D gene is TRBD2 (6 bases). The CDR3 loop spans 15 amino acids. Trimming removed 6 bases from V and 2 bases from J, with 14 bases in between. Germline V gene sequence: CDR1 SNHLY, CDR2 FYNNEI. The CDR3 sequence is CASSSYQRAYNEQFF. CDR3 nucleotide sequence: TGTGCCAGCAGCAGCTACCAGCGGGCCTACAATGAGCAGTTCTTC.

The chain is built from TRBV7-8 and TRBJ2-3; 7 bases are shared with TRBD2. Germline V gene data show CDR1 as SGHVS and CDR2 as FQNEAQ. The CDR3 is 15 residues long. V shed 1 base, J shed 1 base, and the junction held 2 bases outside the gene matches. For the CDR3, the DNA is TGTGCCAGCAGCTTAGGTGCGGGAGGCACAGATACGCAGTATTTT. Protein sequence: CASSLGAGGTDTQYF. Based on the CDR3 plus reference TRBV7-8 and TRBJ2-3, the full variable domain is GAGVSQSPRYKVAKRGQDVALRCDPISGHVSLFWYQQALGQGPEFLTYFQNEAQLDKSGLPSDRFFAERPEGSVSTLKIQRTQQEDSAVYLCASSLGAGGTDTQYFGPGTRLTVL.

The J gene is TRBJ2-7, the V gene TRBV19; TRBD1 matches 11 bases. The germline V gene encodes CDR1 LNHDA and CDR2 SQIVND (reference sequence). This CDR3 comprises 16 residues. Unmatched junction bases numbered 10, after V lost 4 bases and J lost 5 bases. CDR3 region: CASSTFRTGGFDEQYF. CDR3 nucleotides: TGTGCCAGTAGTACCTTTAGGACAGGGGGCTTCGACGAGCAGTACTTC.

The chain links TRBV5-1 to TRBJ1-5; the D is unclear. Trimming pared 3 bases from V and 8 bases from J, leaving 12 bases between. The V gene's germline CDR1 is SGHRS and CDR2 YFSETQ. The CDR3 is 13 residues long. As DNA, the CDR3 is TGCGCCAGCAGCTCCACCCCCGGGGAGCCCCAGCATTTT. Protein product: CASSSTPGEPQHF.

V usage is TRBV27 and J usage is TRBJ2-1; TRBD1 might be the D (6 bases). CDR1 and CDR2 (germline): MNHEY, SMNVEV (reference sequence). The CDR3 loop spans 15 amino acids. Trimming left V 2 bases short and J 9 bases short, with 17 bases between. This CDR3 is CASSLGAGDGGEQFF. Written as DNA, the CDR3 is TGTGCCAGCAGTTTAGGGGCAGGGGACGGCGGTGAGCAGTTCTTC.

V gene TRBV18 combines with J gene TRBJ1-3, with TRBD1 matching 11 bases. The CDR3 length is 15 residues. V was clipped by 4 bases and J by 8 bases; unmatched bases: 7. The germline gives CDR1 KGHSH, CDR2 LQKENI. This chain's CDR3 is CASSRPGQGVHTIYF. The CDR3 coding sequence is TGTGCCAGCTCACGCCCGGGACAGGGGGTCCACACCATATATTTT.